A selection of T cell receptor beta chains follows, all from one sample in a study of blood T cell repertoires in COVID-19. TCRdb's copy holds only in-frame clones and misses some; the assay was immunoSEQ multiplex PCR. The sample yields approximately 220,000 clones, 88% seen once. The sequencing sample was made of peripheral blood. The source of these receptors is a man in his forties or fifties with acute or convalescent COVID-19. The CDR3 runs from the conserved cysteine through the conserved F or W. A D gene is named only where the DNA matches it firmly. Clone size is given for some rows only: seen once, a few or many times, or a class if the clone is expanded.

>17|TRBV2|TRBJ2-5|TRBD1|once
CASTDPPGTGNPETQYF
TGTGCCAGCACGGACCCTCCCGGGACAGGGAATCCAGAGACCCAGTACTTC
>15|TRBV7-2|TRBJ1-2|.|.
CASSLGDGGGNGYTF
TGTGCCAGCAGCTTAGGCGATGGGGGGGGCAACGGCTACACCTTC
>10|TRBV20-1|TRBJ2-7|.|.
CSVDNYEQYF
TGCAGTGTCGACAATTACGAGCAGTACTTC
>14|TRBV5-1|TRBJ2-3|.|.
CASSGGGYTDTQYF
TGCGCCAGCAGCGGCGGGGGCTACACAGATACGCAGTATTTT
>16|TRBV28|TRBJ1-4|.|.
CASSSGRGGANEKLFF
TGTGCCAGCAGTTCAGGCCGGGGGGGAGCTAATGAAAAACTGTTTTTT
>13|TRBV7-9|TRBJ1-1|.|.
CASSYQGNTEAFF
TGTGCCAGCAGCTATCAGGGGAACACTGAAGCTTTCTTT
>16|TRBV24-1|TRBJ1-4|TRBD1|.
CATSDGQGASNEKLFF
TGTGCCACCAGTGACGGACAGGGGGCTTCTAATGAAAAACTGTTTTTT
>15|TRBV5-4|TRBJ1-2|TRBD1|.
CAIETGTGGGNGYTF
TGTGCCATCGAGACCGGGACAGGGGGCGGTAATGGCTACACCTTC
>14|TRBV6-5|TRBJ1-1|TRBD1|.
CATLDRVGNTEAFF
TGTGCCACGTTGGACAGGGTGGGGAACACTGAAGCTTTCTTT
>14|TRBV29-1|TRBJ2-6|.|.
CSVGQSSGANVLTF
TGCAGCGTTGGACAGAGCTCTGGGGCCAACGTCCTGACTTTC
>15|TRBV6-1|TRBJ2-7|TRBD1|.
CASSESQGVSYEQYF
TGTGCCAGCAGTGAATCACAGGGGGTCTCCTACGAGCAGTACTTC
>17|TRBV24-1|TRBJ2-3|TRBD2|.
CATSELTSGRGTDTQYF
TGTGCCACCAGTGAACTAACTAGCGGGAGGGGGACAGATACGCAGTATTTT
>15|TRBV4-1|TRBJ1-1|TRBD1|.
CASSQRRDSNTEAFF
TGCGCCAGCAGCCAGCGCCGGGACAGCAACACTGAAGCTTTCTTT
>15|TRBV5-5|TRBJ2-7|TRBD1|.
CASSLRQGASTEQYF
TGTGCCAGCAGCCTCAGACAGGGGGCGAGTACCGAGCAGTACTTC
>18|TRBV6-1|TRBJ2-1|.|once
CASSEEGARYYVYNEQFF
TGTGCCAGCAGTGAAGAAGGCGCTCGGTACTACGTCTACAATGAGCAGTTCTTC
>15|TRBV5-4|TRBJ1-5|TRBD1|few
CASSLQGASNQPQHF
TGTGCCAGCAGCTTACAGGGGGCTAGTAATCAGCCCCAGCATTTT
>15|TRBV27|TRBJ2-3|.|.
CASTQSAGSTDTQYF
TGTGCCAGCACTCAGTCGGCCGGGTCCACAGATACGCAGTATTTT
>16|TRBV7-9|TRBJ2-7|.|.
CASSLVAKVGYYEQYF
TGTGCCAGCAGCTTAGTGGCAAAAGTGGGCTATTACGAGCAGTACTTC
>17|TRBV23-1|TRBJ2-2|TRBD1|.
CASSQRKQGHGTGELFF
TGCGCCAGCAGTCAACGAAAACAGGGGCACGGCACCGGGGAGCTGTTTTTT
>14|TRBV7-9|TRBJ1-1|.|.
CASSLGTGDTEAFF
TGTGCCAGCAGCCTAGGGACCGGGGACACTGAAGCTTTCTTT
>15|TRBV18|TRBJ2-7|TRBD2|.
CASSPRSGEPYEQYF
TGTGCCAGCTCACCGAGGAGCGGGGAACCCTACGAGCAGTACTTC
>17|TRBV3-1/TRBV3-2|TRBJ2-5|.|.
CASSQTIPTGMGETQYF
TGTGCCAGCAGCCAAACGATTCCAACAGGGATGGGAGAGACCCAGTACTTC
>17|TRBV4-2|TRBJ2-2|.|.
CASSQAGLLANTGELFF
TGTGCCAGCAGCCAGGCAGGCCTTCTTGCGAACACCGGGGAGCTGTTTTTT
>15|TRBV5-1|TRBJ2-1|TRBD2|.
CASRRSGGDYNEQFF
TGCGCCAGCAGACGTAGCGGGGGAGACTACAATGAGCAGTTCTTC
>13|TRBV5-6|TRBJ1-2|.|.
CASSPSGGYGYTF
TGTGCCAGCAGCCCGTCCGGGGGGTATGGCTACACCTTC
>15|TRBV4-2|TRBJ2-7|.|.
CASSQGQAPSYEQYF
TGTGCCAGCAGCCAAGGACAGGCCCCATCGTACGAGCAGTACTTC
>15|TRBV7-9|TRBJ2-3|.|once
CASSSFAGATDTQYF
TGTGCCAGCAGCTCCTTCGCGGGGGCCACAGATACGCAGTATTTT
>16|TRBV5-1|TRBJ2-3|.|.
CASSQQVTLSTDTQYF
TGCGCCAGCAGCCAACAGGTAACCCTAAGCACAGATACGCAGTATTTT
>13|TRBV28|TRBJ1-5|.|.
CASSHRSNQPQHF
TGTGCCAGCAGCCACAGAAGCAATCAGCCCCAGCATTTT
>15|TRBV28|TRBJ1-6|TRBD1|.
CASSFRTGGRSPLHF
TGTGCCAGCAGTTTTCGGACAGGGGGGCGTTCACCCCTCCACTTT
>16|TRBV11-3|TRBJ2-1|.|.
CASSSGGSPRYNEQFF
TGTGCCAGCAGCTCGGGGGGCAGTCCCCGCTACAATGAGCAGTTCTTC
>14|TRBV11-1|TRBJ1-4|.|.
CASSLTATNEKLFF
TGTGCCAGCAGCCTGACAGCAACTAATGAAAAACTGTTTTTT
>15|TRBV10-1|TRBJ1-4|TRBD1|.
CASNERTGRNEKLFF
TGCGCCAGCAATGAGAGGACAGGGAGGAATGAAAAACTGTTTTTT
>13|TRBV5-5|TRBJ2-5|.|.
CASSPPGQETQYF
TGTGCCAGCAGCCCCCCGGGTCAAGAGACCCAGTACTTC
>16|TRBV5-4|TRBJ1-2|.|.
CASSLGTGGGNYGYTF
TGTGCCAGCAGCTTGGGAACCGGCGGGGGAAACTATGGCTACACCTTC
>14|TRBV2|TRBJ1-1|.|.
CASIPDRMNTEAFF
TGTGCCAGCATTCCCGACAGGATGAACACTGAAGCTTTCTTT
>13|TRBV27|TRBJ2-1|.|.
CASSPMGADEQFF
TGTGCCAGCAGTCCCATGGGGGCCGATGAGCAGTTCTTC
>16|TRBV4-3|TRBJ1-4|TRBD1|.
CASSQDRAGGNEKLFF
TGCGCCAGCAGCCAAGATCGTGCAGGGGGTAATGAAAAACTGTTTTTT
>17|TRBV18|TRBJ2-2|.|.
CASSSFGSTGSTGELFF
TGTGCCAGCTCATCCTTCGGTTCCACAGGGTCCACCGGGGAGCTGTTTTTT
>15|TRBV28|TRBJ2-7|TRBD1|once
CASSSGQTGAGEQYF
TGTGCCAGCAGTTCGGGACAGACCGGAGCTGGGGAGCAGTACTTC
>14|TRBV28|TRBJ2-5|TRBD2|.
CASRLAGGQETQYF
TGTGCCAGTAGACTAGCGGGTGGCCAAGAGACCCAGTACTTC
>15|TRBV5-3|TRBJ2-2|.|once
CARSLDRDYTGELFF
TGTGCCAGAAGCTTAGACCGGGACTACACCGGGGAGCTGTTTTTT
>18|TRBV5-1|TRBJ1-4|TRBD1|.
CASSLTSAPGTGGEKLFF
TGCGCCAGCAGCTTGACTTCGGCGCCCGGGACAGGGGGAGAAAAACTGTTTTTT
>16|TRBV5-5|TRBJ2-7|TRBD2|.
CASSPAPGLALGKQYF
TGTGCCAGCAGCCCGGCCCCGGGACTAGCCCTAGGGAAGCAGTACTTC
>15|TRBV5-1|TRBJ2-1|.|.
CASSLTGDTYNEQFF
TGCGCCAGCAGCTTGACTGGGGACACCTACAATGAGCAGTTCTTC
>12|TRBV24-1|TRBJ2-5|TRBD1|once
CATSDRGETQYF
TGTGCCACCAGTGACAGGGGGGAGACCCAGTACTTC
>17|TRBV27|TRBJ2-1|.|.
CASTSSLQGGTLNEQFF
TGTGCCAGCACCTCATCCCTACAGGGGGGGACTTTAAATGAGCAGTTCTTC